These T cell receptor beta chains were read from a single sample in a study of shared clonotypes between healthy human individuals. The method was immunoSEQ multiplex PCR; TCRdb's version includes in-frame clones alone and lacks a portion of them. The data hold around 2.3 million clones, with around 95% observed a single time. The sample consisted of naive CD4+ T cells sorted from blood. The receptor source for this set is a young man in good health. The CDR3 runs from the conserved cysteine through the conserved F or W. D genes are given only for firm matches. Expanded clones are given a class, and other clones once, few, many or no size at all.

size	V	D	J	length	CDR3	DNA
NA	TRBV7-9	TRBD1	TRBJ1-4	15	CASSARQGSGEKLFF	TGTGCCAGCAGCGCCAGACAGGGTTCGGGCGAAAAACTGTTTTTT
NA	TRBV2	TRBD2	TRBJ2-1	14	CASRPSGTPPVQFF	TGTGCCAGCAGACCTAGCGGAACTCCTCCGGTGCAGTTCTTC
NA	TRBV21-1	NA	TRBJ1-1	12	CASSKERSEAFF	TGTGCCAGCAGCAAAGAGAGGAGTGAAGCTTTCTTT
once	TRBV5-1	NA	TRBJ2-5	14	CASSLPGNQETQYF	TGCGCCAGCAGCTTACCAGGAAATCAAGAGACCCAGTACTTC
NA	TRBV10-2	NA	TRBJ1-5	15	CASRNTGTSNQPQHF	TGCGCCAGCAGGAACACCGGGACAAGCAATCAGCCCCAGCATTTT
NA	TRBV10-3	NA	TRBJ1-2	11	CAISGNYGYTF	TGTGCCATCAGTGGCAACTATGGCTACACCTTC
NA	TRBV5-4	NA	TRBJ2-2	15	CASSLSWVGTGELFF	TGTGCCAGCAGCTTGTCTTGGGTGGGCACCGGGGAGCTGTTTTTT
NA	TRBV5-1	TRBD1	TRBJ1-5	14	CASSATGLYQPQHF	TGCGCCAGCAGCGCGACAGGGTTGTATCAGCCCCAGCATTTT
once	TRBV11-2	NA	TRBJ1-5	15	CASSLDGQSNQPQHF	TGTGCCAGCAGCTTGGACGGACAGAGCAATCAGCCCCAGCATTTT
NA	TRBV7-9	NA	TRBJ1-3	16	CASSAYPQNSGNTIYF	TGTGCCAGCAGCGCCTACCCACAGAACTCTGGAAACACCATATATTTT